This TCR beta chain was captured by sequencing in a study of blood T cell repertoires in COVID-19. Turning to the study itself: Acute-phase and convalescent COVID-19 samples originated in the United States, Italy and Spain.

The study drew participants aged roughly 18 to 89 years from some 25 US areas. In Cohort 3, a recovered donor had either two negative PCRs, clearance, or symptom resolution. Original handling: Amplified reference gene primers provided the basis for estimating nucleated cell counts. The table came from immunoSEQ multiplex PCR; TCRdb's copy has only in-frame clones and leaves some out. The DNA was the basis for D and trimming; V, J and clone size are from that table. The sample lists hundreds of thousands of clones, roughly 89% occurring once. V was clipped by 1 base and J by 11 bases; unmatched bases: 1. The CDR3 is 13 amino acids. CDR1 is SGHAT, CDR2 FQNNGV, per germline.

The chain recombines TRBV11-2 with TRBJ1-6; 8 bases line up with TRBD1. The clonotype comes from a woman in her 40s who had recovered from COVID-19. The source material was PBMCs or T cells enriched from blood (not recorded which). The CDR3: CASSLAGGAPLHF. In DNA form, the CDR3 reads TGTGCCAGCAGCTTAGCAGGGGGCGCACCCCTCCACTTT.